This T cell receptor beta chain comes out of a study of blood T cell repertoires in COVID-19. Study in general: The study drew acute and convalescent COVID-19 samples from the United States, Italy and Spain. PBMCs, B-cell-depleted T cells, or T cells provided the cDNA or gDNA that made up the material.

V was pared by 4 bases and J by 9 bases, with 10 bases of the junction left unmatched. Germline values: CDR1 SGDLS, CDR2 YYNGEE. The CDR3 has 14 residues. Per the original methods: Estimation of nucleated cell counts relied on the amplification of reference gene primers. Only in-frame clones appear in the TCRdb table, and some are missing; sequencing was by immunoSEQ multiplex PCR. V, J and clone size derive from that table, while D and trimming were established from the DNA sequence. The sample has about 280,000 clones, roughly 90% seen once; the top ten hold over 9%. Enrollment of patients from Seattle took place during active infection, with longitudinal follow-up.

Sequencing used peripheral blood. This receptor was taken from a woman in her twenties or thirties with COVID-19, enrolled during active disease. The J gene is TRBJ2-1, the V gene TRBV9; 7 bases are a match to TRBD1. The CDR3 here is CASSLRTGHSEQFF. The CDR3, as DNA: TGTGCCAGCAGCCTAAGGACAGGCCACAGTGAGCAGTTCTTC.